Detailed here is one TCR beta chain. The target antigen is unknown. Per the germline V gene, CDR1 is DFQATT and CDR2 is SNEGSKA (reference sequence). V lost 3 bases, J lost 0 bases, and 14 bases lay in between. CDR3 length: 15 residues. Using its own MiXCR run on the multiplex PCR reads, TCRdb lists one record per CDR3 protein. The table includes 65,000 to 80,000 distinct CDR3 sequences, about 21% detected once. Axillary draining lymph nodes of breast cancer patients supplied the node samples. This sample was included in a study of breast tumors, draining lymph nodes, adjacent tissues. The study, taken as a whole, reports: Tumors had less TCR diversity than lymph nodes, more than nontumor tissue.

Sequenced material: axillary lymph node tissue. The chain has TRBV20-1 and TRBJ1-1; D may be TRBD1 (6 bases). The sequence was collected from a female donor with breast cancer. Some clones in this sample may be carry-over from other donors' samples. As DNA, the CDR3 is TGCAGTGCTAGTGCGAACGGGGGGCTGAACACTGAAGCTTTCTTT. As protein: CSASANGGLNTEAFF.